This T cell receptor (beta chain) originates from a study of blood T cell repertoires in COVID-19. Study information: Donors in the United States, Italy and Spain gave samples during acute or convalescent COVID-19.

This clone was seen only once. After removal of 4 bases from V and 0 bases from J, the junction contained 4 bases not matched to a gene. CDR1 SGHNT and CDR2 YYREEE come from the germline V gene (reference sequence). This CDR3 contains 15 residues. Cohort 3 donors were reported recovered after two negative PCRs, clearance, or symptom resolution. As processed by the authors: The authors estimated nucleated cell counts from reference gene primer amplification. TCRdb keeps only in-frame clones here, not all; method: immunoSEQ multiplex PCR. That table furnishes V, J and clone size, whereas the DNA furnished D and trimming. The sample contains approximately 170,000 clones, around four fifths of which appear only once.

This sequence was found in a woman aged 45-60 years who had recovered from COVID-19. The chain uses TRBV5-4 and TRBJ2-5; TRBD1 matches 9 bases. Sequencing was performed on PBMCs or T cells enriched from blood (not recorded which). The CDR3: CASSTWTGDQETQYF. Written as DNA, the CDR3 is TGTGCCAGCAGCACGTGGACAGGGGACCAAGAGACCCAGTACTTC.